One and the same sample provided the 22 T cell receptor beta chains below, sequenced in a study of tumor-infiltrating T cells and Merkel cell polyomavirus. Study at large: The T cells studied were KLL-specific CD8+ cells against Merkel polyomavirus.

Immunohistochemistry showed robust Merkel cell polyomavirus Large T antigen staining in every patient's tumor. Using immunoSEQ multiplex PCR, the repertoire was profiled, and TCRdb retains in-frame clones only, with some absent. The data contain around 900 clones, 85% to 90% of them singletons. The specimen was lymph node tissue. The receptor source for this set is a woman aged 70-85 years with Merkel cell carcinoma.

This chain joins TRBV19 and TRBJ2-3; TRBD1 matches at 7 bases. Trimming cost V 4 bases and J 2 bases; bases outside gene matches: 9. The CDR3 length is 16 residues. CDR1 is LNHDA and CDR2 is SQIVND in the germline V gene (reference sequence). The CDR3, as DNA: TGTGCCAGTAGTAGGTGGGACAGATTACTCACAGATACGCAGTATTTT. It codes for CASSRWDRLLTDTQYF.

The gene calls are TRBV8-2 and TRBJ2-6; TRBD2, the table's D call, was not compared with the DNA. TRBV8-2 is a documented pseudogene. The CDR3 loop spans 17 amino acids. Here the CDR3 reads CGNLAKITQSRANVLTF. The CDR3 DNA sequence: TGTGGCAATTTAGCAAAGATAACACAAAGTCGGGCCAACGTCCTGACTTTC.

The chain couples TRBV4-1 to TRBJ2-1; 9 bases line up with TRBD2. The CDR3 totals 18 residues. Germline-derived CDR1 and CDR2 are MGHRA and YSYEKL. The V and J ends lost 0 bases and 6 bases, in that order; junction bases with no gene match: 12. The CDR3 DNA sequence: TGCGCCAGCAGCCAAGATAGGGAGGCTAGCGGGACTTTCAATGAGCAGTTCTTC. It is translated as CASSQDREASGTFNEQFF.

V and J are TRBV7-2 and TRBJ1-6; D gene ambiguous. Germline lookup yields CDR1 SGHTA and CDR2 FQGNSA. V was clipped by 3 bases and J by 7 bases, with 13 bases between them. There are 15 residues in the CDR3. CDR3 in DNA: TGTGCCAGCAGCTTTCACCCCGGAGGGAATTCACCCCTCCACTTT. Its protein product is CASSFHPGGNSPLHF.

The chain combines TRBV9 with TRBJ1-1; D uncertain. Germline CDR1 and CDR2: SGDLS and YYNGEE. Trimming cost V 1 base and J 6 bases, with 10 bases left between them. This CDR3 contains 13 residues. The DNA of the CDR3 is TGTGCCAGCAGCGTATCACCGAGGGCTGAAGCTTTCTTT. It codes for CASSVSPRAEAFF.

This clone was recorded only once. The chain recombines TRBV25-1 with TRBJ1-3; no reliable D call. The CDR3 has 15 amino acids. V lost 1 base and J 2 bases, leaving 9 bases between the germline ends. Germline CDR1 reads MGHDK; CDR2 reads SYGVNS. CDR3 nucleotide sequence: TGTGCCAGCAGTGAATCTCCGTTTACTGGAAACACCATATATTTT. It specifies CASSESPFTGNTIYF.

This clone was seen a handful of times. The chain links TRBV19 to TRBJ2-5, with 12 bases fitting TRBD2. Trimming at V came to 4 bases and at J to 2 bases, leaving 5 bases not matched to a gene. This CDR3 region has 16 residues. Germline loops: CDR1 LNHDA, CDR2 SQIVND (reference sequence). CDR3 residues: CASSTLAGGRQETQYF. The DNA for the CDR3 is TGTGCCAGTAGTACACTAGCGGGGGGACGACAAGAGACCCAGTACTTC.

V and J are TRBV5-4 and TRBJ2-1; D is uncertain. The CDR3 totals 15 residues. Germline values: CDR1 SGHNT, CDR2 YYREEE (reference sequence). Trimming stripped 1 base from V and 0 bases from J, with 8 bases between. The CDR3 region is CASSLIGSSYNEQFF. CDR3 coding DNA: TGTGCCAGCAGCTTGATTGGCAGCTCCTACAATGAGCAGTTCTTC.

This chain connects TRBV18 to TRBJ2-2; 10 nucleotides line up with TRBD2. The V gene end was trimmed by 3 bases and the J gene end by 7 bases; junction bases not matched to a gene: 2. The CDR3 length is 14 residues. CDR1 and CDR2 (germline): KGHSH, LQKENI. The CDR3 reads CASSPGLARGELFF. For the CDR3, the DNA is TGTGCCAGCTCACCGGGACTAGCGCGCGGGGAGCTGTTTTTT.

The chain recombines TRBV5-1 with TRBJ2-7; 10 nucleotides align to TRBD1. The CDR3 spans 13 residues. J was trimmed by 6 bases and V by 8 bases; bases with no gene match: 8. Germline loops: CDR1 SGHRS, CDR2 YFSETQ. The CDR3 coding sequence is TGCGCCAGTCGACCGGGACAGGGGTCCGAGCAGTACTTC. Translating gives CASRPGQGSEQYF.

This rearrangement joins TRBV7-3 to TRBJ2-1, with TRBD1 identical over 7 bases. CDR1 and CDR2 (germline): SGHTA, FQGTGA. V lost 8 bases to trimming and J lost 5 bases; unmatched junction nucleotides: 6. The CDR3 length is 13 residues. The CDR3 region has the DNA TGTGCCAGCGGCAAGGGGGCCAACAATGAGCAGTTCTTC. Translation: CASGKGANNEQFF.

This chain uses TRBV7-9 with TRBJ1-4; unclear D gene. V was clipped by 8 bases and J by 1 base, with 5 bases between them. The V gene's germline CDR1 is SEHNR and CDR2 FQNEAQ (reference sequence). CDR3 length: 12 residues. The chain's CDR3 is CASEGTNEKLFF. CDR3 nucleotides: TGTGCCAGCGAGGGAACTAATGAAAAACTGTTTTTT. The variable domain in full, completed from reference TRBV7-9 and TRBJ1-4, reads DTGVSQNPRHKITKRGQNVTFRCDPISEHNRLYWYRQTLGQGPEFLTYFQNEAQLEKSRLLSDRFSAERPKGSFSTLEIQRTEQGDSAMYLCASEGTNEKLFFGSGTQLSVL.

The V call is TRBV29-1, the J call TRBJ2-1, with D unclear. With 4 bases removed from V and 5 bases from J, the gap between germline ends came to 9 bases. Germline V CDR1 and CDR2: SQVTM, ANQGSEA. The CDR3 is made up of 12 amino acids. CDR3: CSVGRINNEQFF. CDR3 nucleotides: TGCAGCGTTGGGCGGATAAACAATGAGCAGTTCTTC.

This chain links TRBV7-3 with TRBJ2-1; 8 nucleotides align to TRBD2. Germline trimming cut 5 bases from V and 4 bases from J; bases unmatched to any gene: 4. CDR1 is SGHTA, CDR2 FQGTGA, per germline. CDR3 length: 14 amino acids. The CDR3 region is CASSPPGGYNEQFF. The CDR3 DNA sequence: TGTGCCAGCAGCCCCCCGGGGGGGTACAATGAGCAGTTCTTC. Together with reference TRBV7-3 and TRBJ2-1, the CDR3 gives the full variable domain: GAGVSQTPSNKVTEKGKYVELRCDPISGHTALYWYRQSLGQGPEFLIYFQGTGAADDSGLPNDRFFAVRPEGSVSTLKIQRTERGDSAVYLCASSPPGGYNEQFFGPGTRLTVL.

The V gene is TRBV7-2, the J gene TRBJ2-7, with D maybe TRBD2 (6 bases). V dropped 0 bases and J dropped 7 bases, with 16 bases sitting between them. The CDR3 contains 15 residues. Germline CDR1 SGHTA, CDR2 FQGNSA. The CDR3 is CASSLASGVNGEQYF. CDR3 nucleotide sequence: TGTGCCAGCAGCTTAGCTTCGGGGGTTAATGGGGAGCAGTACTTC. Combining the CDR3 with reference TRBV7-2 and TRBJ2-7 gives the whole variable domain GAGVSQSPSNKVTEKGKDVELRCDPISGHTALYWYRQSLGQGLEFLIYFQGNSAPDKSGLPSDRFSAERTGGSVSTLTIQRTQQEDSAVYLCASSLASGVNGEQYFGPGTRLTVT.

This sequence joins TRBV7-2 and TRBJ1-6; TRBD1 is a possible D gene (6 bases). The CDR3 has 16 residues. V was cut by 2 bases and J by 7 bases, with 15 bases left in between. The germline V gene has CDR1 SGHTA and CDR2 FQGNSA. The CDR3 loop is CASSLTGSLGNSPLHF. CDR3 DNA: TGTGCCAGCAGCTTAACAGGGTCATTGGGAAATTCACCCCTCCACTTT.

V usage is TRBV14 and J usage is TRBJ2-5, with TRBD1 identical over 10 bases. Germline V gene data show CDR1 as SGHDN and CDR2 as FVKESK. V was pared by 3 bases and J by 4 bases, with 11 bases of the junction left unmatched. The CDR3 extends over 17 amino acids. The chain's CDR3 is CASSQSRGQGRRETQYF. Here the CDR3 DNA reads TGTGCCAGCAGCCAGAGTCGGGGACAGGGGAGGAGAGAGACCCAGTACTTC.

The CDR3 protein is CASSGSVEAGLGYEQYV. CDR3 DNA: TGTGCCAGCAGTGGGTCGGTTGAAGCGGGCCTAGGCTACGAGCAGTACGTC. The chain recombines TRBV2 with TRBJ2-7; a weak D match, TRBD2 (6 bases). V was trimmed by 4 bases and J by 3 bases, leaving 22 bases between them. This CDR3 region has 17 residues. Looked up from germline, CDR1 is SNHLY and CDR2 is FYNNEI.

The V gene is TRBV14, the J gene TRBJ2-5, with D possibly matching TRBD1 (6 bases). The germline CDR1 and CDR2 sequences are SGHDN and FVKESK. The CDR3 length is 15 residues. V was clipped by 1 base and J by 1 base, with 10 bases between them. CDR3 nucleotides: TGTGCCAGCAGCCAAGGGGGGCTTTTCCAAGAGACCCAGTACTTC. This sequence encodes CASSQGGLFQETQYF.

This chain uses TRBV10-3 with TRBJ1-1; TRBD1 might be the D (5 bases). Trimming stripped 3 bases from V and 4 bases from J, with 15 bases between. The CDR3 sequence is 15 residues long. CDR1 and CDR2 from the germline V gene are ENHRY and SYGVKD. DNA of the CDR3: TGTGCCATCAGTGAAATCGTCGGCGGGGGCACTGAAGCTTTCTTT. This sequence encodes CAISEIVGGGTEAFF.

The rearrangement uses TRBV10-3 and TRBJ1-5, with D possibly being TRBD1 (5 bases). This CDR3 comprises 13 residues. Trimming pared 3 bases from V and 4 bases from J, leaving 7 bases between. Germline loops: CDR1 ENHRY, CDR2 SYGVKD. The CDR3 region has the DNA TGTGCCATCAGTGATGACAGAAATCAGCCCCAGCATTTT. It codes for CAISDDRNQPQHF.

In this sample, this clone turned up once. The chain employs TRBV7-7 and TRBJ2-6; D gene ambiguous. The length of the CDR3 is 18 residues. V dropped 5 bases and J dropped 5 bases, with 22 bases sitting between them. Germline assignment: CDR1 SSHAT and CDR2 FNYEAQ (reference sequence). The CDR3 loop is CASSIASVPQSRANVLTF. The CDR3 region has the DNA TGTGCCAGCAGCATTGCTTCAGTGCCACAAAGTCGGGCCAACGTCCTGACTTTC.